The sequence of this T cell receptor (beta chain) was determined in a study of control samples from healthy donors and cancer patients. Clones were sequenced by immunoSEQ multiplex PCR, and TCRdb holds only the in-frame ones, with some missing. The sample yields about 90,000 clones, 80% to 95% seen once. V was trimmed by 4 bases and J by 1 base, leaving 10 bases between them. Germline lookup yields CDR1 LGHDT and CDR2 YNNKEL (reference sequence). The CDR3 length is 14 residues. The sequence was collected from a woman in her thirties in good health. This chain joins TRBV3-1 (or the pseudogene TRBV3-2) and TRBJ1-2; D call uncertain. Sample: blood. CDR3 in DNA: TGTGCCAGCAGCCGTTCCGAGAATAACTATGGCTACACCTTC. Amino acid sequence: CASSRSENNYGYTF.